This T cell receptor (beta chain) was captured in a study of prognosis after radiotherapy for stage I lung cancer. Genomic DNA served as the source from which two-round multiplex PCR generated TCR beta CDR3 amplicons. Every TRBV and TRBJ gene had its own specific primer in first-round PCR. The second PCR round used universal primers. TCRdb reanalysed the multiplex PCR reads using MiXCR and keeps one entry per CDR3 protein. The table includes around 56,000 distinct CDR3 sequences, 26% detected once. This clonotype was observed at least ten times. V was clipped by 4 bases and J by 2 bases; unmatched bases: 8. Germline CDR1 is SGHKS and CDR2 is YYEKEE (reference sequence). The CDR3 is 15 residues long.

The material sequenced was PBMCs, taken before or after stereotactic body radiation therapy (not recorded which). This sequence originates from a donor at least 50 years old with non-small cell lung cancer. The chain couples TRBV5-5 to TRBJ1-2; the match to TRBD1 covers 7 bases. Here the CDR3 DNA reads TGTGCCAGCAGCCCGGACGGGACAGAGAACTATGGCTACACCTTC. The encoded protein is CASSPDGTENYGYTF.